This section outlines one T cell receptor (beta chain) sequence together with its context. This sample is part of a study of T cell changes during pregnancy in multiple sclerosis. Germline lookup yields CDR1 MRHNA and CDR2 SNTAGT. The CDR3 consists of 15 residues. V shed 1 base, J shed 6 bases, and the junction held 4 bases outside the gene matches. Assay: immunoSEQ multiplex PCR; the TCRdb copy retains only in-frame clones and omits some. Among around 57,000 clones listed, 70% to 90% were seen once. This sequence originates from a female donor in good health, enrolled as a control in a pregnancy study. The rearrangement uses TRBV6-4 and TRBJ2-1, with 9 bases identical to TRBD2. The sample consisted of peripheral blood, taken in the first trimester of pregnancy. The CDR3 is CASSDFSGGGNEQFF. CDR3 in DNA: TGTGCCAGCAGTGACTTTAGCGGGGGAGGCAATGAGCAGTTCTTC.